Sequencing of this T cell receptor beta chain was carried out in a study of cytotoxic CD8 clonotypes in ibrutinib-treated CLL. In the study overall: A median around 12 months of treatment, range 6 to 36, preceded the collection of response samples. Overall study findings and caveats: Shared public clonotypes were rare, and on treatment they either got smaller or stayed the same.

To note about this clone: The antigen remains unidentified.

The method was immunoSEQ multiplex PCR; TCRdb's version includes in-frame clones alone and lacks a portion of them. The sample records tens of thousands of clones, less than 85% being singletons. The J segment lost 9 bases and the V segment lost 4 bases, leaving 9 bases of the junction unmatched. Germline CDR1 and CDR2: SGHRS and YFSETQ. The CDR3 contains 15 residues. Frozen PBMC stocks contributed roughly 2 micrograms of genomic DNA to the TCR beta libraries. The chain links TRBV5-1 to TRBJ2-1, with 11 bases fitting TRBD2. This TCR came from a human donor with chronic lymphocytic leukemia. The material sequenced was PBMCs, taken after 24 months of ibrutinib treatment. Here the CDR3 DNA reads TGCGCCAGCAGCCCGACTAGCGGGATGTACGGTGAGCAGTTCTTC. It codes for CASSPTSGMYGEQFF.